Listed here are 27 T cell receptor beta chains from one sample, sequenced in a study of regulatory T cells in long-lasting Graves disease. TCR beta libraries were built with iRepertoire HTBI primers and Arm-PCR of CDR3 regions. TCRdb independently ran MiXCR on the multiplex PCR reads; one entry per CDR3 protein. The table lists 500,000 or so distinct CDR3 sequences, around 15% of them singletons, with roughly 18% in the top ten. Time point denoted: newly diagnosed GD, antithyroid drugs for less than 3 months. The authors made the TCR library using RNA they extracted from PBMCs. The sample was also linked to a second study, of T cells in Graves' hyperthyroidism and ophthalmopathy.

The material sequenced was peripheral blood mononuclear cells (PBMCs), taken at new diagnosis, from a patient treated with antithyroid drugs. These receptors were obtained from a woman aged 50 to 60 with Graves disease.

This clonotype has just a few counts. The chain has TRBV3-1 and TRBJ2-5; the D gene is possibly TRBD1 (5 bases). V gave up 1 base and J gave up 0 bases, with 18 bases separating them. This CDR3 has 18 amino acids. Germline loops: CDR1 LGHDT, CDR2 YNNKEL (reference sequence). The CDR3 region has the DNA TGTGCCAGCAGCCAAGGTCCGATGGGGCCTCAGTACCAAGAGACCCAGTACTTC. Translated, it gives CASSQGPMGPQYQETQYF.

This clonotype was counted ten times or more. The genes are TRBV6-1 and TRBJ2-1; D might be TRBD2 (5 bases). Trimming removed 10 bases at V and 2 bases at J, with 12 bases between. CDR1 MNHNS and CDR2 SASEGT come from the germline V gene. CDR3 length equals 13 residues. The CDR3 reads CATQLDTYNEQFF. CDR3 DNA: TGTGCCACCCAACTAGACACCTACAATGAGCAGTTCTTC.

This clonotype appeared once. The likely explanation is a read error, given a far larger clone one base away. The chain recombines TRBV6-2 or TRBV6-3 with TRBJ2-7; D perhaps matches TRBD2 (5 bases). Germline lookup yields CDR1 MNHEY and CDR2 SVGEGT. Trimming removed 2 bases from V and 4 bases from J, with 9 bases in between. The CDR3 totals 13 residues. The CDR3 loop is CASSYRRGYEQYF. CDR3 nucleotide sequence: TGTGCCAGCAGTTACCGACGGGGTTACGAGCAGTACTTC.

This clonotype was detected only once. Given a much more abundant clone one base away, this may be a read error. This CDR3 is CASEDRVGEKLFF. CDR3 bases: TGTGCCAGCGAAGACAGGGTTGGTGAAAAACTGTTTTTT. The chain joins TRBV6-1 to TRBJ1-4, with 7 nucleotides matching TRBD1. Germline values: CDR1 MNHNS, CDR2 SASEGT. This CDR3 is built from 13 residues. Trimming removed 8 bases from V and 7 bases from J; junction bases left unmatched: 7.

This clonotype was observed many times. V is TRBV3-1 and J is TRBJ1-1, with TRBD1 matching over 9 bases. The V segment lost 7 bases and the J segment 4 bases; nucleotides outside the gene matches: 4. Germline CDR1 LGHDT, CDR2 YNNKEL (reference sequence). The CDR3 sequence is 13 residues long. Written as DNA, the CDR3 is TGTGCCAGCAAGGGACAGGGCATCACTGAAGCTTTCTTT. This encodes CASKGQGITEAFF.

This chain joins TRBV30 and TRBJ2-1; 10 nucleotides align to TRBD2. The CDR3 consists of 20 residues. The germline gives CDR1 GTSNPN, CDR2 SVGIG (reference sequence). After removal of 4 bases from V and 0 bases from J, the junction contained 18 bases not matched to a gene. CDR3 in DNA: TGTGCCTGGATCAGTAGGTGGACTAGCGGAGAGAGACACTCCTACAATGAGCAGTTCTTC. Its translation is CAWISRWTSGERHSYNEQFF.

This clonotype was detected many times. The chain uses TRBV6-1 and TRBJ2-7, with 9 bases lining up with TRBD1. Germline CDR1 MNHNS, CDR2 SASEGT. The junction had 11 bases not matched to a gene; V was cut back by 6 bases and J by 2 bases. The CDR3 loop spans 16 amino acids. The CDR3 protein is CASRFTGTGSPYEQYF. For the CDR3, the DNA is TGTGCCAGCAGATTCACCGGGACAGGGTCCCCCTACGAGCAGTACTTC.

V and J are TRBV18 and TRBJ2-7; D is ambiguous. The germline CDR1 and CDR2 sequences are KGHSH and LQKENI. The CDR3 spans 15 residues. V was trimmed by 4 bases and J by 1 base, leaving 14 bases between them. The CDR3 protein is CASSRVPEGSYEQYF. CDR3 in DNA: TGTGCCAGCTCACGGGTTCCCGAAGGATCCTACGAGCAGTACTTC.

The genes are TRBV6-2 or TRBV6-3 and TRBJ2-1; TRBD2 might be the D (7 bases). The ends were cut back, 5 bases at V and 7 bases at J, with 24 bases in the middle. CDR1 is MNHEY and CDR2 is SVGEGT in the germline V gene. The CDR3 has 17 residues. The CDR3 DNA reads TGTGCCAGCAGTCCTAGGGGGGGACAATTAACTTCTAATGAGCAGTTCTTC. This sequence encodes CASSPRGGQLTSNEQFF.

On this clonotype: This clone may be a read error of a much larger clone one base away. The chain has TRBV30 and TRBJ2-3; 7 positions match TRBD2. J lost 1 base, V lost 3 bases, and 7 bases had no gene match. Germline assignment: CDR1 GTSNPN and CDR2 SVGIG (reference sequence). This CDR3 has 15 amino acids. CDR3 sequence: CAWRPTSAGTDTQYF. The CDR3 region has the DNA TGTGCCTGGAGACCTACTAGCGCGGGCACAGATACGCAGTATTTT.

To note about this clonotype: Given a much more abundant clone one base away, this may be a read error. The chain recombines TRBV30 with TRBJ2-7; no clear D gene. CDR1 is GTSNPN and CDR2 is SVGIG in the germline V gene (reference sequence). The CDR3 runs 11 residues. V lost 7 bases to trimming and J lost 2 bases, with 9 bases between them. The CDR3 protein is CAFTATYEQYF. The CDR3 DNA sequence: TGTGCCTTCACGGCTACCTACGAGCAGTACTTC.

This clonotype appeared a few times. The rearrangement links TRBV3-1 to TRBJ2-1; the D call may be TRBD1 or TRBD2 (6 bases each). The CDR3 consists of 15 residues. CDR1 and CDR2 (germline): LGHDT, YNNKEL (reference sequence). V was clipped by 4 bases and J by 6 bases, with 16 bases between them. CDR3 sequence reads: CASSPGRGGGNEQFF. CDR3 nucleotide sequence: TGTGCCAGCAGCCCCGGGAGAGGGGGTGGCAATGAGCAGTTCTTC.

There are many counts of this clonotype. The V and J genes are TRBV5-1 and TRBJ2-1; TRBD2 matches 7 bases. Trimming removed 0 bases from V and 4 bases from J; junction bases left unmatched: 4. The germline gives CDR1 SGHRS, CDR2 YFSETQ. The CDR3 length is 15 residues. The CDR3 spells CASSLAGREYNEQFF. CDR3 nucleotide sequence: TGCGCCAGCAGCTTGGCGGGGCGGGAGTACAATGAGCAGTTCTTC. Looking up the rest from reference TRBV5-1 and TRBJ2-1 gives the full variable domain: KAGVTQTPRYLIKTRGQQVTLSCSPISGHRSVSWYQQTPGQGLQFLFEYFSETQRNKGNFPGRFSGRQFSNSRSEMNVSTLELGDSALYLCASSLAGREYNEQFFGPGTRLTVL.

This clonotype was picked up a small number of times. The chain recombines TRBV5-1 with TRBJ1-5, with TRBD1 as a possible D gene (6 bases). Germline lookup yields CDR1 SGHRS and CDR2 YFSETQ. Trimming took off 5 bases at V and 6 bases at J, with 12 bases between the two ends. This CDR3 contains 13 residues. This CDR3 is CASSTGAGQPQHF. CDR3 nucleotide sequence: TGCGCCAGCAGTACGGGGGCAGGTCAGCCCCAGCATTTT.

This clonotype was seen repeatedly, ten times or more. The chain has TRBV5-1 and TRBJ1-1; 7 bases are shared with TRBD1. V was pared by 0 bases and J by 1 base, with 6 bases of the junction left unmatched. CDR3 length equals 16 residues. CDR1 and CDR2 (germline): SGHRS, YFSETQ. The CDR3 reads CASSLGVTGANTEAFF. The CDR3 coding sequence is TGCGCCAGCAGCTTGGGGGTAACAGGGGCGAACACTGAAGCTTTCTTT.

This clonotype was counted ten times or more. V is TRBV2 and J is TRBJ1-6, with D tentatively TRBD1 (6 bases). There are 15 residues in the CDR3. V shed 0 bases and J shed 7 bases, with 10 bases lying between them. Germline CDR1 is SNHLY and CDR2 is FYNNEI. The CDR3 protein is CASSEAGAGNSPLHF. As DNA, the CDR3 is TGTGCCAGCAGTGAAGCGGGGGCGGGGAATTCACCCCTCCACTTT.

This clonotype was counted many times. This chain joins TRBV5-8 and TRBJ1-4, with D possibly being TRBD1 (6 bases). Trimming removed 4 bases at V and 7 bases at J, with 14 bases between. The CDR3 contains 14 residues. Per germline, CDR1 SGHTS and CDR2 YDEGEE. CDR3 sequence (DNA): TGTGCCAGCAGCGCGACAGGACTTGGTGAAAAACTGTTTTTT. Translation gives CASSATGLGEKLFF.

This clonotype has a count of ten or more. The chain is built from TRBV6-2 or TRBV6-3 and TRBJ2-7; 7 positions agree with TRBD2. This CDR3 region has 16 residues. The J segment lost 0 bases and the V segment lost 3 bases, leaving 8 bases of the junction unmatched. CDR1 is MNHEY, CDR2 SVGEGT, per germline. CDR3 bases: TGTGCCAGCAGTTATAAGCCGGGAGGTTCCTCCTACGAGCAGTACTTC. Translating gives CASSYKPGGSSYEQYF.

Comments on this clonotype: One end of the junction does not line up with germline, which may come from a read error. CDR3 DNA: TGTGCCAGCAGCGTAGGAATGATTGGACTGGACTACGAGCAGTACTTC. Translating gives CASSVGMIGLDYEQYF. This sequence joins TRBV5-1 and TRBJ2-7; tentative D call: TRBD2 (5 bases). This CDR3 has 16 residues. Germline values: CDR1 SGHRS, CDR2 YFSETQ.

Ten or more counts support this clonotype. The chain is built from TRBV2 and TRBJ2-5; 12 nucleotides align to TRBD1. After removal of 6 bases from V and 4 bases from J, the junction contained 3 bases not matched to a gene. Germline CDR1 SNHLY, CDR2 FYNNEI. The CDR3 length is 14 residues. The DNA of the CDR3 is TGTGCCAGCAGGGGGACAGGGGGCGCAGAGACCCAGTACTTC. Translating gives CASRGTGGAETQYF.

This clonotype was observed a few times. The chain uses TRBV19 and TRBJ2-2; tentatively, D is TRBD1 (6 bases). V was pared by 8 bases and J by 2 bases, with 12 bases between. Per the germline V gene, CDR1 is LNHDA and CDR2 is SQIVND (reference sequence). The CDR3 totals 14 residues. CDR3 loop: CASLGQRNTGELFF. Written as DNA, the CDR3 is TGTGCCAGTTTGGGACAAAGAAACACCGGGGAGCTGTTTTTT.

This clonotype appeared a few times. The J gene is TRBJ1-2, the V gene TRBV20-1; 9 nucleotides line up with TRBD1. The CDR3 loop spans 18 amino acids. Germline values: CDR1 DFQATT, CDR2 SNEGSKA (reference sequence). Germline trimming cut 2 bases from V and 4 bases from J; bases unmatched to any gene: 17. The DNA of the CDR3 is TGCAGTGCTAGACCTCGCCGGGACAGGGCGCACCTTTTCTATGGCTACACCTTC. It codes for CSARPRRDRAHLFYGYTF.

This clonotype was picked up many times. CDR3 nucleotides: TGTGCCAGCAGTAGTGAAGGGACAGCGAACACTGAAGCTTTCTTT. Amino acids: CASSSEGTANTEAFF. V and J are TRBV7-9 and TRBJ1-1, with 7 nucleotides matching TRBD1. The CDR3 has 15 residues. Germline V lookup: CDR1 SEHNR, CDR2 FQNEAQ (reference sequence). V lost 6 bases, J lost 1 base, and 8 bases stayed unmatched.

The table lists this clonotype with many counts. The chain is built from TRBV5-1 and TRBJ2-3, with 13 bases fitting TRBD2. The V segment lost 4 bases and the J segment 4 bases; nucleotides outside the gene matches: 6. Germline CDR1 and CDR2: SGHRS and YFSETQ. The CDR3 is 16 residues long. The CDR3 coding sequence is TGCGCCAGCAGCCGGGGGACTAGCGGGATCGCAGATACGCAGTATTTT. Its translation is CASSRGTSGIADTQYF.

This clonotype has ten or more counts. The chain couples TRBV30 to TRBJ2-7; tentative D call: TRBD1 (6 bases). Trimming stripped 5 bases from V and 2 bases from J, with 10 bases between. Germline V CDR1 and CDR2: GTSNPN, SVGIG (reference sequence). The CDR3 has 12 residues. The CDR3 bases are TGTGCCTGGGACAGGACTCCCTACGAGCAGTACTTC. Protein: CAWDRTPYEQYF. Supplemented by reference TRBV30 and TRBJ2-7, the full variable domain reads SQTIHQWPATLVQPVGSPLSLECTVEGTSNPNLYWYRQAAGRGLQLLFYSVGIGQISSEVPQNLSASRPQDRQFILSSKKLLLSDSGFYLCAWDRTPYEQYFGPGTRLTVT.

In this sample, this clonotype turned up many times. V usage is TRBV28 and J usage is TRBJ1-2, with 10 bases that match TRBD1. The length of the CDR3 is 13 residues. J was trimmed by 4 bases and V by 11 bases; bases with no gene match: 7. In germline, CDR1 is MDHEN, CDR2 SYDVKM. The CDR3 DNA reads TGTGCCGCGACAGGGGGCGCAGGCTATGGCTACACCTTC. This encodes CAATGGAGYGYTF.

The chain employs TRBV14 and TRBJ2-1; TRBD2 matches 11 bases. The V and J ends lost 3 bases and 4 bases, in that order; junction bases with no gene match: 5. Per the germline V gene, CDR1 is SGHDN and CDR2 is FVKESK. The CDR3 consists of 16 residues. CDR3 protein: CASSQSSGRLYNEQFF. CDR3 DNA: TGTGCCAGCAGCCAGTCTAGCGGGAGGTTGTACAATGAGCAGTTCTTC.